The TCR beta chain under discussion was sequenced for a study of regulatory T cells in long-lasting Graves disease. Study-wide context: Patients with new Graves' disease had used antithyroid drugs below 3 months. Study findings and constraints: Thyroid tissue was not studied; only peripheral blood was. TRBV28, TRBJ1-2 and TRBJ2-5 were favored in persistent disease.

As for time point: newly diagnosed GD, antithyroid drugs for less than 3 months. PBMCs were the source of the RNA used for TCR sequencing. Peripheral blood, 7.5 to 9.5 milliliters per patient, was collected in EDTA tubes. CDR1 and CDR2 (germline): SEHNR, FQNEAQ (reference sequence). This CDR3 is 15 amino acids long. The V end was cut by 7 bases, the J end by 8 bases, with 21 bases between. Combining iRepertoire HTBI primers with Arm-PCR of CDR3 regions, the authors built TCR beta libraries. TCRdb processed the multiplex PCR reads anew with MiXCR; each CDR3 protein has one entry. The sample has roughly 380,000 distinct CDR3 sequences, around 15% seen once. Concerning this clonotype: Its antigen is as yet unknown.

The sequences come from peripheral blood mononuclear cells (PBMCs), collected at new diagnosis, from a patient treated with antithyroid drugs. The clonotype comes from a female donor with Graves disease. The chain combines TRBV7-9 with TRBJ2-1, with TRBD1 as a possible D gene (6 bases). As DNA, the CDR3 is TGTGCCAGCATGCTTTCACCTGGGACACCAGATGAGCAGTTCTTC. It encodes CASMLSPGTPDEQFF.